This T cell receptor (beta chain) was sequenced for a study of early T cells in non-severe SARS-CoV-2 infection. Note on this clonotype: Its antigen is as yet unknown. One junction end disagrees with the germline gene, perhaps due to a read error.

One entry per CDR3 protein, called by TCRdb with MiXCR from the 5' RACE reads. The sample shows approximately 71,000 distinct CDR3 sequences, approximately 14% of them seen only once. The CDR3 loop spans 17 amino acids. CDR1 is LGHNA, CDR2 YSLEER, per germline. General study points: The VDJdb matching leaned toward anti-spike CD8 responses and overlooked private and CD4 specificities.

The sample comprised whole blood. The sequence was collected from an adult who was a healthcare worker with PCR-confirmed SARS-CoV-2 infection or an uninfected control (not recorded which). J is TRBJ2-7 and V is TRBV4-3; D may match TRBD1 or TRBD2 (6 bases each). The CDR3 bases are TGCGTCAGCAGCCAAGGGAGGACAGAAAAAGTTGGGTACGAGCAGTACTTC. It translates to CVSSQGRTEKVGYEQYF.